This entry features one TCR beta chain sequence. This sample stems from a study of blood T cell repertoires in COVID-19. Generated by immunoSEQ multiplex PCR, the TCRdb table keeps only in-frame clones and is missing some. The repertoire has about 73,000 clones, about 70% of them found once; the top ten carry roughly 23%. Trimming stripped 8 bases from V and 0 bases from J, with 13 bases between. The germline CDR1 and CDR2 sequences are MNHEY and SVGAGI. This CDR3 is built from 14 residues. The sample was peripheral blood. The chain employs TRBV6-5 and TRBJ2-5; a possible D gene is TRBD2 (7 bases). This TCR came from a man aged 60-69 years with acute or convalescent COVID-19. CDR3 loop: CASFSGGYQETQYF. CDR3 coding DNA: TGTGCCAGCTTCTCGGGGGGCTACCAAGAGACCCAGTACTTC.